The 18 T cell receptor beta chains reported below all come from one sample, sequenced in a study of blood T cell repertoires in COVID-19 (dated by TCRdb to 2019 to 2021). Library preparation used the immunoSEQ multiplex PCR assay. Here the immuneACCESS table is served through TCRdb, limited to in-frame sequences with V and J called. Missing clones are a known gap in these copies; in checked studies unresolved V genes cover under half, and the rest lacks a known reason. Present in this sample are some 120,000 clones, roughly four fifths of which were seen just once. The ten most abundant clones make up 15% to 20% of the sample. Sequencing was performed on PBMCs or T cells enriched from blood (not recorded which). The receptors derive from a man between 25 and 39 years old who had recovered from COVID-19.

The chain carries TRBV3-1 (or the pseudogene TRBV3-2) and TRBJ1-4; 7 bases are a match to TRBD1. V was clipped by 3 bases and J by 5 bases; unmatched bases: 6. The germline V gene encodes CDR1 LGHDT and CDR2 YNNKEL (reference sequence). The CDR3 totals 15 residues. The CDR3 sequence: CASSHRGFRNEKLFF. The CDR3 bases are TGTGCCAGCAGCCACAGGGGGTTCCGCAATGAAAAACTGTTTTTT.

The chain couples TRBV11-2 to TRBJ1-2; 12 bases agree with TRBD1. With 0 bases clipped from V and 2 bases from J, the junction kept 7 bases outside the gene matches. The CDR3 spans 18 residues. Looked up from germline, CDR1 is SGHAT and CDR2 is FQNNGV. The CDR3 nucleotides are TGTGCCAGCAGCTTAGATTGGGACAGGGGGCGCCGGAACTATGGCTACACCTTC. This translates into CASSLDWDRGRRNYGYTF.

This clone was counted between two and nine times. V and J are TRBV29-1 and TRBJ1-5, with TRBD1 matching 10 bases. The CDR3 runs 17 residues. The germline V gene has CDR1 SQVTM and CDR2 ANQGSEA. CDR3 bases: TGCAGGAATCCCCGGGACAGGGGAGTTTATAGCAATCAGCCCCAGCATTTT. Its protein product is CRNPRDRGVYSNQPQHF. Based on the CDR3 plus reference TRBV29-1 and TRBJ1-5, the full variable domain is SAVISQKPSRDICQRGTSLTIQCQVDSQVTMMFWYRQQPGQSLTLIATANQGSEATYESGFVIDKFPISRPNLTFSTLTVSNMSPEDSSIYLCRNPRDRGVYSNQPQHFGDGTRLSIL.

This chain connects TRBV24-1 to TRBJ1-5; D perhaps matches TRBD1 (5 bases). Germline V lookup: CDR1 KGHDR, CDR2 SFDVKD. The CDR3 spans 12 residues. V was clipped by 6 bases and J by 9 bases, with 11 bases between them. The CDR3 DNA follows: TGTGCCACCAGTCTGGGGCGGGGGCCCCAGCATTTT. This encodes CATSLGRGPQHF.

The count of this clone is one. The rearrangement joins TRBV2 to TRBJ1-2; 8 positions agree with TRBD1. The germline V gene has CDR1 SNHLY and CDR2 FYNNEI. V was pared by 6 bases and J by 8 bases, with 5 bases of the junction left unmatched. The CDR3 contains 12 residues. The CDR3 bases are TGTGCCAGCAGAATAACAGGGGGAGGCTACACCTTC. As protein: CASRITGGGYTF.

The rearrangement uses TRBV19 and TRBJ1-2; TRBD1 matches 7 bases. The V segment lost 7 bases and the J segment 5 bases; nucleotides outside the gene matches: 7. Germline V CDR1 and CDR2: LNHDA, SQIVND (reference sequence). The CDR3 extends over 13 amino acids. The CDR3 region is CASKNRGYYGYTF. As DNA, the CDR3 is TGTGCCAGTAAGAACAGGGGATATTATGGCTACACCTTC.

This clone came up once. J is TRBJ2-3 and V is TRBV7-9; 11 nucleotides match TRBD2. Trimming cost V 3 bases and J 1 base; bases outside gene matches: 0. This CDR3 region has 15 residues. Germline V lookup: CDR1 SEHNR, CDR2 FQNEAQ (reference sequence). CDR3 region: CASSLTSGGTDTQYF. The CDR3 DNA reads as TGTGCCAGCAGCTTGACTAGCGGGGGCACAGATACGCAGTATTTT.

The DNA of the CDR3 is TGTGCCAGCAGCGCTCCACGGGACAGCTTTGCCTCCTACAATGAGCAGTTCTTC. Translating gives CASSAPRDSFASYNEQFF. V gene TRBV11-2 combines with J gene TRBJ2-1; 7 bases fit TRBD1. The CDR3 runs to 18 residues. Germline V gene data show CDR1 as SGHAT and CDR2 as FQNNGV. The ends lost 5 bases at V and 0 bases at J; junction bases unmatched: 13.

The rearrangement links TRBV19 to TRBJ1-5; possible D gene TRBD1, 6 bases. Germline lookup yields CDR1 LNHDA and CDR2 SQIVND (reference sequence). The CDR3 is 16 residues long. The V end was cut by 6 bases, the J end by 2 bases, with 17 bases between. CDR3 loop: CASRSGGAVGNQPQHF. The CDR3 coding sequence is TGTGCCAGTAGGAGTGGGGGGGCGGTAGGCAATCAGCCCCAGCATTTT. The entire variable domain, with the rest obtained from reference TRBV19 and TRBJ1-5, is as follows: DGGITQSPKYLFRKEGQNVTLSCEQNLNHDAMYWYRQDPGQGLRLIYYSQIVNDFQKGDIAEGYSVSREKKESFPLTVTSAQKNPTAFYLCASRSGGAVGNQPQHFGDGTRLSIL.

Notes on this clone: At the DNA level, this CDR3 is encoded by other sequences in the same sample as well. The rearrangement joins TRBV29-1 to TRBJ1-1; no firm D call. This CDR3 contains 12 residues. V was trimmed by 1 base and J by 1 base, leaving 4 bases between them. Germline V gene sequence: CDR1 SQVTM, CDR2 ANQGSEA. The CDR3 sequence is CSVEGQNTEAFF. CDR3 bases: TGCAGCGTTGAAGGGCAGAACACTGAAGCTTTCTTT.

This clone was observed once. As DNA, the CDR3 is TGTGCCAGCAGCCGAACTAGGGGACAGGGAGACATGAACACTGAAGCTTTCTTT. This codes for CASSRTRGQGDMNTEAFF. The chain links TRBV6-6 to TRBJ1-1; TRBD1 agrees at 9 bases. This CDR3 has 18 amino acids. Germline assignment: CDR1 MNHNY and CDR2 SVGAGI (reference sequence). V was clipped by 6 bases and J by 0 bases; unmatched bases: 14.

CDR3 coding DNA: TGTGCCAGCAGTTCACTTCAGGGAAATGGCTACACCTTC. Protein: CASSSLQGNGYTF. This chain links TRBV12-3 or TRBV12-4 with TRBJ1-2, with a tentative D call TRBD1 (5 bases). This CDR3 has 13 amino acids. Trimming removed 4 bases from V and 6 bases from J, with 12 bases in between.

The CDR3 bases are TGCGCCAGCAGCTTGGCTCGAGGATACGAGCAGTACTTC. Translating it yields CASSLARGYEQYF. This chain connects TRBV5-1 to TRBJ2-7; D is undetermined. This CDR3 region has 13 residues. V lost 0 bases and J lost 4, with 8 bases in between. CDR1 and CDR2 from the germline V gene are SGHRS and YFSETQ.

This clone was picked up a small number of times. The chain employs TRBV23-1 and TRBJ2-7, with D possibly being TRBD2 (6 bases). TRBV23-1 is an ORF for which the function is uncertain. The CDR3 extends over 12 amino acids. V was clipped by 8 bases and J by 5 bases, with 13 bases between them. DNA of the CDR3: TGCGCCAGCGTTCTGAGGGAGGACGAGCAGTACTTC. Translation gives CASVLREDEQYF.

The chain couples TRBV7-6 to TRBJ2-1, with D uncertain. Trimming took 6 bases from V and 7 from J, leaving 10 bases between them. The CDR3 length is 12 residues. The germline V gene encodes CDR1 SGHVS and CDR2 FNYEAQ. The DNA of the CDR3 is TGTGCCAGCAGTCTTAGCTGGAATGAGCAGTTCTTC. Residues: CASSLSWNEQFF.

This clone was counted a single time. This chain links TRBV4-1 with TRBJ1-2; D perhaps matches TRBD1 (5 bases). The CDR3 consists of 14 residues. With 4 bases removed from V and 4 bases from J, the gap between germline ends came to 13 bases. Germline CDR1 and CDR2: MGHRA and YSYEKL. The CDR3 sequence is CASSPGGPSYGYTF. The CDR3 DNA follows: TGCGCCAGCAGCCCGGGGGGACCCAGCTATGGCTACACCTTC.

This chain joins TRBV14 and TRBJ1-2; D not resolved. The CDR3 is made up of 14 amino acids. V lost 2 bases to trimming and J lost 8 bases, with 15 bases between them. Looked up from germline, CDR1 is SGHDN and CDR2 is FVKESK. The CDR3 region has the DNA TGTGCCAGCAGCCAACAAAACTCGGCGGGGGGCTACACCTTC. It yields the protein CASSQQNSAGGYTF.

The rearrangement links TRBV5-6 to TRBJ2-2, with TRBD1 as a possible D gene (6 bases). Per germline, CDR1 SGHDT and CDR2 YYEEEE. Between the trimmed V and J ends, which lost 4 bases and 0 bases, there was a span of 13 bases. The CDR3 covers 16 residues. As DNA, the CDR3 is TGTGCCAGCAGCAACACAGGGAGCGCGAACACCGGGGAGCTGTTTTTT. Translation: CASSNTGSANTGELFF. Full variable domain (remainder filled in from reference TRBV5-6 and TRBJ2-2): DAGVTQSPTHLIKTRGQQVTLRCSPKSGHDTVSWYQQALGQGPQFIFQYYEEEERQRGNFPDRFSGHQFPNYSSELNVNALLLGDSALYLCASSNTGSANTGELFFGEGSRLTVL.